These T cell receptor beta chains were read from a single sample in a study of beta chain features in type 1 diabetes. Clones were read by immunoSEQ multiplex PCR, and TCRdb kept only the in-frame ones, dropping some. Of more than 250,000 clones listed, around 25% were seen once; the top ten hold over 0.01%. Source material: naive CD4+ T cells from blood. The receptors were sampled from a woman in her twenties or thirties with type 1 diabetes. Both conserved end residues are part of each CDR3. D genes are given only for firm matches. Not every row has a clone size; where given, it reads once, few, many or a size class.

clone_size: .; v_call: TRBV27; j_call: TRBJ1-5; d_call: .; cdr3_aa: CASSSLPWGHRNQPQHF; cdr3_nt: TGTGCCAGCAGTTCGCTGCCTTGGGGCCATCGCAATCAGCCCCAGCATTTT
clone_size: few; v_call: TRBV18; j_call: TRBJ2-7; d_call: .; cdr3_aa: CASSPSGLALYEQYF; cdr3_nt: TGTGCCAGCTCACCATCTGGCCTAGCACTCTACGAGCAGTACTTC
clone_size: .; v_call: TRBV7-9; j_call: TRBJ1-1; d_call: .; cdr3_aa: CASSLGIAVTEAFF; cdr3_nt: TGTGCCAGCAGCTTAGGTATCGCAGTCACTGAAGCTTTCTTT
clone_size: .; v_call: TRBV25-1; j_call: TRBJ2-5; d_call: .; cdr3_aa: CASTDSFQETQYF; cdr3_nt: TGTGCCAGCACCGACAGTTTTCAAGAGACCCAGTACTTC
clone_size: .; v_call: TRBV6-1; j_call: TRBJ2-7; d_call: TRBD1; cdr3_aa: CASSAHPTGVYEQYF; cdr3_nt: TGTGCCAGCAGTGCTCACCCTACAGGGGTCTACGAGCAGTACTTC
clone_size: .; v_call: TRBV9; j_call: TRBJ1-1; d_call: TRBD1; cdr3_aa: CASSDRDREDEAFF; cdr3_nt: TGTGCCAGCAGCGACCGGGACAGGGAGGATGAAGCTTTCTTT
clone_size: few; v_call: TRBV28; j_call: TRBJ2-7; d_call: .; cdr3_aa: CAGQETGSYEQYF; cdr3_nt: TGTGCCGGACAAGAGACAGGATCCTACGAGCAGTACTTC
clone_size: .; v_call: TRBV30; j_call: TRBJ2-7; d_call: .; cdr3_aa: CAWSGDGLTYEQYF; cdr3_nt: TGTGCCTGGAGTGGTGACGGACTTACCTACGAGCAGTACTTC
clone_size: few; v_call: TRBV30; j_call: TRBJ1-4; d_call: .; cdr3_aa: CAWSFDSYEKLFF; cdr3_nt: TGTGCCTGGAGTTTTGACAGCTATGAAAAACTGTTTTTT
clone_size: .; v_call: TRBV5-1; j_call: TRBJ2-7; d_call: .; cdr3_aa: CASSWLGASYEQYF; cdr3_nt: TGCGCCAGCAGCTGGCTGGGGGCCTCCTACGAGCAGTACTTC
clone_size: .; v_call: TRBV27; j_call: TRBJ1-1; d_call: TRBD1; cdr3_aa: CASSFQGQGPVSTEAFF; cdr3_nt: TGTGCCAGCAGTTTTCAGGGACAGGGGCCGGTAAGCACTGAAGCTTTCTTT
clone_size: .; v_call: TRBV7-9; j_call: TRBJ1-1; d_call: .; cdr3_aa: CASSLVEAWNTEAFF; cdr3_nt: TGTGCCAGCAGCTTAGTGGAGGCTTGGAACACTGAAGCTTTCTTT
clone_size: few; v_call: TRBV7-9; j_call: TRBJ2-3; d_call: .; cdr3_aa: CASSSPWGRISDTQYF; cdr3_nt: TGTGCCAGCAGCTCCCCTTGGGGGAGGATATCAGATACGCAGTATTTT
clone_size: few; v_call: TRBV7-9; j_call: TRBJ1-2; d_call: .; cdr3_aa: CASSFMASAGYGYTF; cdr3_nt: TGTGCCAGCAGCTTCATGGCCTCGGCAGGCTATGGCTACACCTTC
clone_size: few; v_call: TRBV19; j_call: TRBJ1-1; d_call: .; cdr3_aa: CASSVTDNTEAFF; cdr3_nt: TGTGCCAGTAGCGTGACAGATAACACTGAAGCTTTCTTT
clone_size: .; v_call: TRBV9; j_call: TRBJ1-1; d_call: TRBD1; cdr3_aa: CASSDRDRPFVNTEAFF; cdr3_nt: TGTGCCAGCAGCGACCGGGACAGACCTTTCGTGAACACTGAAGCTTTCTTT
clone_size: .; v_call: TRBV19; j_call: TRBJ1-1; d_call: .; cdr3_aa: CASSTVNTEAFF; cdr3_nt: TGTGCCAGCTCGACAGTGAACACTGAAGCTTTCTTT